These 15 T cell receptor beta chains came from one sample sequenced in a study of technical replicates of blood from a handful of donors (dated by TCRdb to about 2017). The protocol used for the library was the immunoSEQ multiplex PCR assay. TCRdb provides this immuneACCESS table in a form limited to in-frame rearrangements. Some clones are lacking; in checked studies, under half of them reflect an unresolved V gene, and why the rest are absent is not known. Counted in this sample were tens of thousands of clones; 85% to 95% of them appeared once. The top ten constitute approximately 0.28% of the sample. The specimen was T cells isolated from PBMCs. These receptors were collected from a human donor in good health.

The chain uses TRBV27 and TRBJ1-6; no definite D call. The CDR3 totals 14 residues. The germline V and J ends were trimmed by 5 bases and 15 bases, with 20 bases remaining between them. Germline loops: CDR1 MNHEY, CDR2 SMNVEV (reference sequence). The CDR3 reads CASSELRGYVVLHF. The CDR3, as DNA: TGTGCCAGCAGTGAATTAAGAGGTTATGTAGTCCTCCACTTT.

The V and J genes are TRBV14 and TRBJ1-1, with no clear D. Germline V gene lookup returns CDR1 SGHDN and CDR2 FVKESK. The CDR3 totals 15 residues. The germline V and J ends were trimmed by 2 bases and 13 bases, with 23 bases remaining between them. CDR3 in amino acids: CASSQKTRRLSGVFF. The DNA of the CDR3 is TGTGCCAGCAGCCAAAAAACCCGACGGCTTTCGGGAGTTTTCTTT.

The genes are TRBV29-1 and TRBJ2-7; D perhaps matches TRBD1 (6 bases). Deletions cut 6 bases from V and 5 bases from J, with 14 bases between. CDR3 length equals 12 residues. Germline V CDR1 and CDR2: SQVTM, ANQGSEA. The CDR3 DNA sequence: TGCAGCGTCGAACAGGGTACCGACGAGCAGTACTTC. This gives the protein CSVEQGTDEQYF.

This chain uses TRBV6-5 with TRBJ1-5, with a tentative D call TRBD1 (6 bases). The CDR3 consists of 13 residues. Germline values: CDR1 MNHEY, CDR2 SVGAGI. Trimming pared 7 bases from V and 3 bases from J, leaving 10 bases between. The CDR3 loop reads CASTGGLNQPQHF. The CDR3 region has the DNA TGTGCCAGCACCGGGGGGCTCAATCAGCCCCAGCATTTT.

This chain links TRBV5-1 with TRBJ1-2, with TRBD1 identical over 7 bases. Germline V gene sequence: CDR1 SGHRS, CDR2 YFSETQ. V shed 1 base and J 2 bases; nucleotides not matched to a gene: 5. This CDR3 is 15 amino acids long. The CDR3 DNA sequence: TGCGCCAGCAGCTTGTCGACGGGACAGAACTATGGCTACACCTTC. It is translated as CASSLSTGQNYGYTF.

This clone was recorded a few times. The rearrangement uses TRBV14 and TRBJ1-2; 7 bases map to TRBD1. V trimming: 5 bases; J trimming: 13 bases; junction bases outside the gene matches: 13. Germline values: CDR1 SGHDN, CDR2 FVKESK. The CDR3 spans 13 residues. The CDR3 DNA is TGTGCCAGCAGCTGGGGGACAGCCCGAGGTTTCACCTTC. This encodes CASSWGTARGFTF.

This clone was recorded only once. The V gene is TRBV27, the J gene TRBJ1-2; D is undetermined. V lost 0 bases to trimming and J lost 8 bases, with 10 bases between them. CDR1 is MNHEY and CDR2 is SMNVEV in the germline V gene (reference sequence). This CDR3 comprises 13 residues. In nucleotides, the CDR3 is TGTGCCAGCAGTTTATCGTTGGCGGGGGGCTACACCTTC. Protein sequence: CASSLSLAGGYTF.

The chain employs TRBV4-1 and TRBJ2-4, with D possibly being TRBD2 (5 bases). Between the trimmed V and J ends, which lost 3 bases and 2 bases, there was a span of 14 bases. CDR3 length equals 16 residues. Germline CDR1 MGHRA, CDR2 YSYEKL. This CDR3 reads CASSHPLRGSKNIQYF. CDR3 DNA sequence: TGCGCCAGCAGCCACCCCTTGAGAGGGTCCAAAAACATTCAGTACTTC.

The V gene is TRBV14, the J gene TRBJ2-7; 10 bases fit TRBD2. CDR3 length: 16 residues. Per the germline V gene, CDR1 is SGHDN and CDR2 is FVKESK. V was clipped by 4 bases and J by 4 bases; unmatched bases: 10. DNA of the CDR3: TGTGCCAGCAGCCCCTTAGGACTAGCGGAGGGATACGAGCAGTACTTC. Amino acid sequence: CASSPLGLAEGYEQYF.

V is TRBV19 and J is TRBJ1-4; TRBD1 agrees at 9 bases. The V gene end was trimmed by 5 bases and the J gene end by 6 bases; junction bases not matched to a gene: 7. Germline V gene lookup returns CDR1 LNHDA and CDR2 SQIVND (reference sequence). The CDR3 totals 15 residues. The CDR3 sequence: CASSRTQGAYEKLFF. As DNA, the CDR3 is TGTGCCAGTAGTCGGACACAGGGGGCTTATGAAAAACTGTTTTTT.

The gene calls are TRBV5-5 and TRBJ2-2; weak D call: TRBD2 (5 bases). The CDR3 runs to 14 residues. Deletions cut 4 bases from V and 1 base from J, with 8 bases between. From germline, CDR1 is SGHKS and CDR2 YYEKEE (reference sequence). The chain's CDR3 is CASSESGNTGELFF. The CDR3 bases are TGTGCCAGCAGCGAAAGCGGGAACACCGGGGAGCTGTTTTTT.

In this sample, this clone turned up once. V usage is TRBV6-1 and J usage is TRBJ1-2, with 10 bases matching TRBD1. Trimming at V came to 4 bases and at J to 4 bases, leaving 9 bases not matched to a gene. CDR3 length: 16 residues. In germline, CDR1 is MNHNS, CDR2 SASEGT. The CDR3 DNA follows: TGTGCCAGCAGTGGCCTCCGGGACAGGGGCCTCTATGGCTACACCTTC. Translation gives CASSGLRDRGLYGYTF.

This chain connects TRBV30 to TRBJ2-1; weak D call: TRBD1 (6 bases). Trimming cost V 1 base and J 9 bases, with 7 bases left between them. Germline-derived CDR1 and CDR2 are GTSNPN and SVGIG (reference sequence). This CDR3 is built from 11 residues. CDR3: CAWSGGREQFF. The CDR3 nucleotides are TGTGCCTGGAGTGGGGGGCGTGAGCAGTTCTTC.

This sequence joins TRBV6-5 and TRBJ2-7; 7 nucleotides agree with TRBD1. Germline V gives CDR1 MNHEY, CDR2 SVGAGI. CDR3 length equals 13 residues. Germline trimming cut 6 bases from V and 3 bases from J; bases unmatched to any gene: 5. The CDR3 loop is CASSRDRYYEQYF. The CDR3 DNA is TGTGCCAGCAGCCGGGACAGATACTACGAGCAGTACTTC.

The chain is built from TRBV7-9 and TRBJ2-1; D is uncertain. CDR1 and CDR2 (germline): SEHNR, FQNEAQ (reference sequence). The V end was cut by 3 bases, the J end by 6 bases, with 18 bases between. The CDR3 is 16 amino acids. The DNA of the CDR3 is TGTGCCAGCAGCTTCTTAGCAAGTCGGTCTTTCAATGAGCAGTTCTTC. This gives the protein CASSFLASRSFNEQFF. Together with reference TRBV7-9 and TRBJ2-1, the CDR3 gives the full variable domain: DTGVSQNPRHKITKRGQNVTFRCDPISEHNRLYWYRQTLGQGPEFLTYFQNEAQLEKSRLLSDRFSAERPKGSFSTLEIQRTEQGDSAMYLCASSFLASRSFNEQFFGPGTRLTVL.